This T cell receptor beta chain is drawn from a study of T-cell memory formation after mild COVID-19. Study-wide results and caveats: Second-wave clones that peaked on day 37 lacked confirmed SARS-CoV-2 specificity.

TCRdb fed the 5' RACE reads into MiXCR, producing one record per CDR3 protein. The repertoire holds about half a million distinct CDR3 sequences, with roughly 18% as singletons. This clonotype was seen a few times. Its antigen is undetermined. The sample was PBMCs or a T cell subset sorted from them (not recorded which). The sequence derives from an adult woman who had mild COVID-19 (a few samples of this study predate the infection). Cell type and time point are not known.

In nucleotides, the CDR3 is TGCAGCGTTCTTTTTCCGGGACAGGGGGTCTTGTCCACCTTC. This translates into CSVLFPGQGVLSTF. The chain couples TRBV29-1 to TRBJ1-2, with 11 bases fitting TRBD1. This CDR3 contains 14 residues. Germline V gene sequence: CDR1 SQVTM, CDR2 ANQGSEA. V shed 5 bases and J 13 bases; nucleotides not matched to a gene: 15.